Shown below are 9 T cell receptor beta chains from a single sample sequenced in a study of cytomegalovirus exposure and HLA in healthy donors. Primers included in the PCR were 60 Vbeta and 13 Jbeta primers. Repertoires were generated with immunoSEQ multiplex PCR, while TCRdb's copy carries only in-frame clones and drops some. The table shows over 100,000 clones, with nearly 75% occurring only once. The sample consisted of PBMCs. These receptors were obtained from a man between 25 and 39 years old in good health and CMV-seropositive.

This clone has just a few counts. The gene calls are TRBV14 and TRBJ1-1; D might be TRBD1 (6 bases). Trimming removed 4 bases at V and 1 base at J, with 7 bases between. The CDR3 totals 13 residues. Germline CDR1 SGHDN, CDR2 FVKESK. This chain's CDR3 is CASSPQGNTEAFF. CDR3 DNA sequence: TGTGCCAGCAGCCCACAGGGGAACACTGAAGCTTTCTTT.

The CDR3 reads CASSSWDRGNYGYTF. CDR3 in DNA: TGTGCCAGCAGCTCGTGGGACAGGGGAAACTATGGCTACACCTTC. This chain connects TRBV7-2 to TRBJ1-2; the match to TRBD1 covers 10 bases. J gave up 2 bases and V 4 bases, and 4 bases lay outside the gene matches. CDR3 length: 15 amino acids. CDR1 SGHTA and CDR2 FQGNSA come from the germline V gene.

This clone was counted only a few times. The V gene is TRBV5-1, the J gene TRBJ1-6; D gene unclear. This CDR3 comprises 13 residues. CDR1 SGHRS and CDR2 YFSETQ come from the germline V gene. V lost 4 bases and J 7 bases, leaving 9 bases between the germline ends. As DNA, the CDR3 is TGCGCCAGCAGCCCTGAACGGAATTCACCCCTCCACTTT. The encoded protein is CASSPERNSPLHF. The whole variable domain, filled in from reference TRBV5-1 and TRBJ1-6, reads KAGVTQTPRYLIKTRGQQVTLSCSPISGHRSVSWYQQTPGQGLQFLFEYFSETQRNKGNFPGRFSGRQFSNSRSEMNVSTLELGDSALYLCASSPERNSPLHFGNGTRLTVT.

The V gene is TRBV10-3, the J gene TRBJ2-5; 7 bases align to TRBD1. Germline CDR1 and CDR2: ENHRY and SYGVKD. J was trimmed by 3 bases and V by 0 bases; bases with no gene match: 1. This CDR3 region has 14 residues. CDR3 residues: CAISESTGKETQYF. In DNA form, the CDR3 reads TGTGCCATCAGTGAGTCGACAGGGAAAGAGACCCAGTACTTC.

This chain uses TRBV7-9 with TRBJ1-1, with D maybe TRBD1 (6 bases). Trimming cost V 3 bases and J 6 bases, with 14 bases left between them. Per germline, CDR1 SEHNR and CDR2 FQNEAQ (reference sequence). The CDR3 loop spans 14 amino acids. CDR3 protein: CASSLPTGGPEAFF. The CDR3 DNA is TGTGCCAGCAGCTTGCCCACCGGGGGGCCTGAAGCTTTCTTT.

V is TRBV6-4 and J is TRBJ2-3; 10 positions agree with TRBD2. The CDR3 covers 14 residues. Germline V gene data show CDR1 as MRHNA and CDR2 as SNTAGT. With 5 bases clipped from V and 12 bases from J, the junction kept 11 bases outside the gene matches. CDR3 protein: CASSPLASGGPQYF. The DNA for the CDR3 is TGTGCCAGCAGTCCCCTGGCTAGCGGGGGCCCACAGTATTTT.

The V and J genes are TRBV5-4 and TRBJ2-3; 7 bases line up with TRBD1. Germline CDR1 reads SGHNT; CDR2 reads YYREEE (reference sequence). The length of the CDR3 is 16 residues. V shed 4 bases and J 2 bases; nucleotides not matched to a gene: 10. The CDR3 DNA reads as TGTGCCAGCAGCGCAAACAGGGGTTCGTCCACAGATACGCAGTATTTT. The encoded protein is CASSANRGSSTDTQYF.

This clone was recorded a few times. The chain uses TRBV29-1 and TRBJ1-4, with TRBD1 identical over 9 bases. This CDR3 has 16 residues. CDR1 and CDR2 from the germline V gene are SQVTM and ANQGSEA. The V and J ends lost 6 bases and 0 bases, in that order; junction bases with no gene match: 8. The CDR3 nucleotides are TGCAGCGTGGTGCTCCGGGACAGGGCAACTAATGAAAAACTGTTTTTT. Translation: CSVVLRDRATNEKLFF. The full variable domain, completed using reference TRBV29-1 and TRBJ1-4, is SAVISQKPSRDICQRGTSLTIQCQVDSQVTMMFWYRQQPGQSLTLIATANQGSEATYESGFVIDKFPISRPNLTFSTLTVSNMSPEDSSIYLCSVVLRDRATNEKLFFGSGTQLSVL.

The chain has TRBV5-1 and TRBJ2-3; the D gene is possibly TRBD1 (5 bases). The CDR3 spans 15 residues. V was cut by 0 bases and J by 2 bases, with 10 bases left in between. Germline values: CDR1 SGHRS, CDR2 YFSETQ. As DNA, the CDR3 is TGCGCCAGCAGCTTGGGTCTGACAGACACAGATACGCAGTATTTT. Protein: CASSLGLTDTDTQYF.